The rows below give T cell receptor beta chains drawn from one sample of a study of human T cells and chemical hapten exposure. A single record per CDR3 protein comes from TCRdb applying MiXCR to the RACE reads. The data hold some 170,000 distinct CDR3 sequences, with about 30% observed a single time. The sample in question was whole blood, obtained in connection with sensitization to the hapten diphenylcyclopropenone (DPC). These receptors were collected from a woman younger than 35 with alopecia areata. Some clones in this sample may be carry-over from other donors' samples. CDR3s leave out the opening cysteine and the closing phenylalanine or tryptophan. Each record gives: clone size, V gene, CDR3 length, CDR3 protein. Where a row states a size, it is once, few, many or the class of an expanded clone; other rows omit it.

. | TRBV6-2/TRBV6-3 | 13 | ASSYPTGVQETQY
few | TRBV4-3 | 12 | ASSQLAGVNEQF
few | TRBV20-1 | 14 | SARDRSRGGTDTQY
few | TRBV6-2/TRBV6-3 | 16 | ASSYSSLERPDTDTQY
. | TRBV5-5 | 12 | ASSLRPIVEKLF
many | TRBV4-3 | 14 | ASSLSPTSGTYEQY
. | TRBV7-6 | 14 | ASSRLGVLGNTEAF
. | TRBV24-1 | 9 | ATSGGETQY
few | TRBV30 | 13 | AWSVPGQHTGELF
. | TRBV6-1 | 14 | ASSRTGREQNTEAF
. | TRBV12-3/TRBV12-4 | 13 | ASSPQAGASYEQY
few | TRBV6-2/TRBV6-3 | 12 | ASSLSPFTSEQF
many | TRBV7-9 | 11 | ASSWSGKETQY
. | TRBV7-2 | 14 | ASSPRLAGNLGEQY
. | TRBV29-1 | 11 | SSRGGADTEAF
. | TRBV18 | 12 | ASSPLRNQETQY
few | TRBV2 | 11 | ASTLGLRETQY
many | TRBV6-1 | 11 | ASGRQLNSPLH
few | TRBV6-2/TRBV6-3 | 11 | ASGRSISAPLH
few | TRBV27 | 12 | ASSWASGYNEQF
. | TRBV5-1 | 12 | ASSFDGGRETQY
. | TRBV21-1 | 12 | ASSKGGCNTEAF
few | TRBV4-2 | 13 | ASSQDLGVTYEQY
. | TRBV20-1 | 10 | SAAEASYEQY
few | TRBV10-3 | 14 | ATKGLEERNGQPQH